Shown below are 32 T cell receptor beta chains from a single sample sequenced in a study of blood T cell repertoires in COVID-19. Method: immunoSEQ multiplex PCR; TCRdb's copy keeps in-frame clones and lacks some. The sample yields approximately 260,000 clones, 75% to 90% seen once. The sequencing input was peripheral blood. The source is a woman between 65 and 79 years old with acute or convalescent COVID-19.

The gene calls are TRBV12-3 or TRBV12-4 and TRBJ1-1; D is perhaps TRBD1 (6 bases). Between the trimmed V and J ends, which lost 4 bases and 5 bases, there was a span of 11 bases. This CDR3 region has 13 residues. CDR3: CASSSLRGTEAFF. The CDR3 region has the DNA TGTGCCAGCAGTTCCCTCAGGGGAACTGAAGCTTTCTTT.

DNA for the CDR3: TGTGCCAGCAGTGGGGGGAGTACAGATACGCAGTATTTT. Protein sequence: CASSGGSTDTQYF. The rearrangement links TRBV12-3 or TRBV12-4 to TRBJ2-3, with D tentatively TRBD2 (6 bases). The V gene lost 5 bases and the J gene lost 3 bases, with 9 bases spanning the gap. There are 13 residues in the CDR3.

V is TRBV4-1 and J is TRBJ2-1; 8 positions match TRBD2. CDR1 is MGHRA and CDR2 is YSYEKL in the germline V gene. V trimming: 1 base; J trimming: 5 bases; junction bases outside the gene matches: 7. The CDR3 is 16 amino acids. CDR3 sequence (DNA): TGCGCCAGCAGCCAAGTTCCCGGGGGGGGAAACAATGAGCAGTTCTTC. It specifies CASSQVPGGGNNEQFF.

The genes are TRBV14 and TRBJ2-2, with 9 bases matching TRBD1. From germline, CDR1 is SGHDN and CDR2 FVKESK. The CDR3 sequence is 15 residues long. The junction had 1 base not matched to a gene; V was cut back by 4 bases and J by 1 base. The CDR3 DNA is TGTGCCAGCAGCCGGGACAGGGTGAACACCGGGGAGCTGTTTTTT. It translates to CASSRDRVNTGELFF. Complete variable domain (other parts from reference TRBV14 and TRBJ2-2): EAGVTQFPSHSVIEKGQTVTLRCDPISGHDNLYWYRRVMGKEIKFLLHFVKESKQDESGMPNNRFLAERTGGTYSTLKVQPAELEDSGVYFCASSRDRVNTGELFFGEGSRLTVL.

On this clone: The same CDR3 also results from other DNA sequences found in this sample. CDR3 nucleotides: TGTGCCAGCAGCCAAGGCAGGGGTTTCCAAGAGACCCAGTACTTC. Translating gives CASSQGRGFQETQYF. The rearrangement uses TRBV3-1 (or the pseudogene TRBV3-2) and TRBJ2-5; D is perhaps TRBD1 (6 bases). The germline V gene has CDR1 LGHDT and CDR2 YNNKEL (reference sequence). CDR3 length: 15 amino acids. V was clipped by 1 base and J by 1 base, with 10 bases between them.

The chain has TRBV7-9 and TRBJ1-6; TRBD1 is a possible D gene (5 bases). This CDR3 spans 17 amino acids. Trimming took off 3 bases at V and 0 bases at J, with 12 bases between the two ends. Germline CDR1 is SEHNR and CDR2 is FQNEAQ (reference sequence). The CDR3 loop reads CASSFGTGSSYNSPLHF. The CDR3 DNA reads TGTGCCAGCAGCTTTGGCACAGGAAGCTCCTATAATTCACCCCTCCACTTT. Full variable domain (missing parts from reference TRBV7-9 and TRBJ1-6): DTGVSQNPRHKITKRGQNVTFRCDPISEHNRLYWYRQTLGQGPEFLTYFQNEAQLEKSRLLSDRFSAERPKGSFSTLEIQRTEQGDSAMYLCASSFGTGSSYNSPLHFGNGTRLTVT.

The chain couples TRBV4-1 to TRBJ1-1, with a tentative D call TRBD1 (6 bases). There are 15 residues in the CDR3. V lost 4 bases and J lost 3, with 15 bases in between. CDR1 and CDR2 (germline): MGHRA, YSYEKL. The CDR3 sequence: CASSPTGTSYTEAFF. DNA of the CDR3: TGCGCCAGCAGCCCCACCGGGACAAGCTACACTGAAGCTTTCTTT.

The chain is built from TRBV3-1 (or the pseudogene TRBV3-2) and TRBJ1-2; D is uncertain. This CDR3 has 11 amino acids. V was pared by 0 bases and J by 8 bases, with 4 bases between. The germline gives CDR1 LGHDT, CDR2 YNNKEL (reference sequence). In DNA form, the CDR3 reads TGTGCCAGCAGCCAAGACAGGGGCTACACCTTC. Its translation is CASSQDRGYTF.

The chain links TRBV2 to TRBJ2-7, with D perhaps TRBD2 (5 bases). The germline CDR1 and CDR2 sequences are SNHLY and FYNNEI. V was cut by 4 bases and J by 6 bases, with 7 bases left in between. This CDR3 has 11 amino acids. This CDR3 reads CASSARGEQYF. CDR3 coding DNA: TGTGCCAGCAGTGCCCGGGGCGAGCAGTACTTC. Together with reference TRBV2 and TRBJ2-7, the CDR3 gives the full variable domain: EPEVTQTPSHQVTQMGQEVILRCVPISNHLYFYWYRQILGQKVEFLVSFYNNEISEKSEIFDDQFSVERPDGSNFTLKIRSTKLEDSAMYFCASSARGEQYFGPGTRLTVT.

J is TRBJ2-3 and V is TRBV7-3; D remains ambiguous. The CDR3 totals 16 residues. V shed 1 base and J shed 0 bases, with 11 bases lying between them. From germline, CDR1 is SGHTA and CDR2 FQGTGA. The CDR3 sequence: CASSLMAGHSTDTQYF. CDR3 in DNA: TGTGCCAGCAGCTTAATGGCTGGCCATAGCACAGATACGCAGTATTTT.

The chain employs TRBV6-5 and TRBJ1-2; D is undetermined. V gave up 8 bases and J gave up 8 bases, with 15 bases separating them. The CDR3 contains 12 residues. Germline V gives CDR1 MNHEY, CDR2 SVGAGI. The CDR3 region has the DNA TGTGCCAGCGGGTGGGAGGAGCTCGGCTACACCTTC. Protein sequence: CASGWEELGYTF.

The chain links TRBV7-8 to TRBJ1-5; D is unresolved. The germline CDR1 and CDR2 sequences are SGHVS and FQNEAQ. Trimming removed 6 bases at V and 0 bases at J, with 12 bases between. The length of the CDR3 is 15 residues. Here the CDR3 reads CASSSGSYSNQPQHF. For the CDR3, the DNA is TGTGCCAGCAGTTCCGGGTCCTATAGCAATCAGCCCCAGCATTTT.

The CDR3 DNA reads as TGTGCCAGCTCGAGAGGAAGGGGCGGGGAGCTGTTTTTT. It specifies CASSRGRGGELFF. The chain recombines TRBV3-1 (or the pseudogene TRBV3-2) with TRBJ2-2; the D gene is possibly TRBD1 (5 bases). CDR1 is LGHDT, CDR2 YNNKEL, per germline (reference sequence). With 8 bases removed from V and 7 bases from J, the gap between germline ends came to 14 bases. The CDR3 totals 13 residues.

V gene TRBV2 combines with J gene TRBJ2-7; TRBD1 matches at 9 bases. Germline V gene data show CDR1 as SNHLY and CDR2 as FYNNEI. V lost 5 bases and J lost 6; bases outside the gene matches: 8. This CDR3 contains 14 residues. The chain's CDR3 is CASSWTGEGREQYF. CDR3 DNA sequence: TGTGCCAGCAGTTGGACAGGGGAAGGACGCGAGCAGTACTTC.

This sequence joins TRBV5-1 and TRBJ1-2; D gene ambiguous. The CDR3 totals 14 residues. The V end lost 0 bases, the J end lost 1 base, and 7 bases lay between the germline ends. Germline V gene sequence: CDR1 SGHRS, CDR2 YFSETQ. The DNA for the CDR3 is TGCGCCAGCAGCTTGGAGCGTAATAACTATGGCTACACCTTC. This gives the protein CASSLERNNYGYTF.

Here the CDR3 reads CASSSPDSGVETQYF. The CDR3, as DNA: TGCGCCAGCAGCTCCCCGGATAGCGGGGTAGAGACCCAGTACTTC. The V gene is TRBV5-1, the J gene TRBJ2-5, with 8 bases fitting TRBD2. In germline, CDR1 is SGHRS, CDR2 YFSETQ. The CDR3 runs to 15 residues. With V trimmed by 3 bases and J by 4 bases, 8 bases remained unmatched.

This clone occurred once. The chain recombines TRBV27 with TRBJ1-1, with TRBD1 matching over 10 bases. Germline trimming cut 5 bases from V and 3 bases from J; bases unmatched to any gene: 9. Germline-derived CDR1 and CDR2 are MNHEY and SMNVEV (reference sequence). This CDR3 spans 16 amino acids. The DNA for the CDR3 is TGTGCCAGCAGTCCCTGGACAGGGGGAACTTACACTGAAGCTTTCTTT. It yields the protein CASSPWTGGTYTEAFF.

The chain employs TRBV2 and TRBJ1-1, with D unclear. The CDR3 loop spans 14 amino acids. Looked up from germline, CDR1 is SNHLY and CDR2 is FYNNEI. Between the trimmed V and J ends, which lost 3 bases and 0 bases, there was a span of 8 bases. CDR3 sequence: CASSDGEMNTEAFF. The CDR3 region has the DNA TGTGCCAGCAGTGACGGTGAGATGAACACTGAAGCTTTCTTT.

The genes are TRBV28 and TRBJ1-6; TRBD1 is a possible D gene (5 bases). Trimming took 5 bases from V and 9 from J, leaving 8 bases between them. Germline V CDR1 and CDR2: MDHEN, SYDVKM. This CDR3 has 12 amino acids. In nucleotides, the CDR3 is TGTGCCAGCAGTCGACAGCTTTCACCCCTCCACTTT. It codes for CASSRQLSPLHF.

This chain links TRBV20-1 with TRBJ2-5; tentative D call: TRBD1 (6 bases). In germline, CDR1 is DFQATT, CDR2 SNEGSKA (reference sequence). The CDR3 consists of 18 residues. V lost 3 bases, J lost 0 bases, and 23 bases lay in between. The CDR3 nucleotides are TGCAGTGCTAGTCCACAGGGAGTGGGCACTTATTACCAAGAGACCCAGTACTTC. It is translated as CSASPQGVGTYYQETQYF.

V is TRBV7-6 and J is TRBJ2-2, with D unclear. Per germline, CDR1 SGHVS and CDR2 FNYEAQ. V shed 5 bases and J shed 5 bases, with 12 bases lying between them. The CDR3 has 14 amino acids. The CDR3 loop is CASSPPPETGELFF. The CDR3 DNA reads TGTGCCAGCAGCCCTCCCCCTGAGACCGGGGAGCTGTTTTTT. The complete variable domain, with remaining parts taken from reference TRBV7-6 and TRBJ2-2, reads GAGVSQSPRYKVTKRGQDVALRCDPISGHVSLYWYRQALGQGPEFLTYFNYEAQQDKSGLPNDRFSAERPEGSISTLTIQRTEQRDSAMYRCASSPPPETGELFFGEGSRLTVL.

The CDR3 protein is CASSQGGGVNTEAFF. The CDR3 DNA reads as TGTGCCAGCAGCCAGGGAGGAGGGGTGAACACTGAAGCTTTCTTT. J is TRBJ1-1 and V is TRBV14; tentative D call: TRBD1 (5 bases). Germline CDR1 SGHDN, CDR2 FVKESK. The CDR3 length is 15 residues. V lost 3 bases and J 0 bases, leaving 11 bases between the germline ends.

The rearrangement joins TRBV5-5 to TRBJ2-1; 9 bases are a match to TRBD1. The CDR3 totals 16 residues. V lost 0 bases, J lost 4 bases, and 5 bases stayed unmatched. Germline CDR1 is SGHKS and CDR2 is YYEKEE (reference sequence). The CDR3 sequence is CASSLGRDRAYNEQFF. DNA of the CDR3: TGTGCCAGCAGCTTGGGTCGGGACAGGGCGTACAATGAGCAGTTCTTC.

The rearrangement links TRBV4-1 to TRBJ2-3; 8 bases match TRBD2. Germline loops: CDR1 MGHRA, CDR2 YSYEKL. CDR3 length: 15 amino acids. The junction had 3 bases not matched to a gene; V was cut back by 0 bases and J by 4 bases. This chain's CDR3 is CASSQDGGAADTQYF. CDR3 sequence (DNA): TGCGCCAGCAGCCAAGACGGGGGGGCCGCAGATACGCAGTATTTT.

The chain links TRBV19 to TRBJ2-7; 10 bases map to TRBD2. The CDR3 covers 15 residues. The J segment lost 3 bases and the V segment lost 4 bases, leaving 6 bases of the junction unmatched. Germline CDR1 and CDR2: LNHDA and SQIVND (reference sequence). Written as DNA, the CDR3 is TGTGCCAGTAGTACCACAGCGGGGGGGAACTACGAGCAGTACTTC. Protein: CASSTTAGGNYEQYF.

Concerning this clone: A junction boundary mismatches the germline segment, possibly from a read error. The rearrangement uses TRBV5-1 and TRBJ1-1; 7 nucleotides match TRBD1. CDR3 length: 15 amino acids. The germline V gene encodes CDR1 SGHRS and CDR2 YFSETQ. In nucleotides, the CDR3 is TGCGCCAGCAGCTTTGGACAGGCGGGGAACGCTGAAGCTTTCTTT. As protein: CASSFGQAGNAEAFF.

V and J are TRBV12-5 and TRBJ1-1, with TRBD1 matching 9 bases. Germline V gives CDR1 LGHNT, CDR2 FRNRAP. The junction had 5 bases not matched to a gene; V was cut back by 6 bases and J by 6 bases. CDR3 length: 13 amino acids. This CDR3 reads CASGKQGASEAFF. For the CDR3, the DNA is TGTGCTAGTGGCAAACAGGGGGCGTCTGAAGCTTTCTTT.

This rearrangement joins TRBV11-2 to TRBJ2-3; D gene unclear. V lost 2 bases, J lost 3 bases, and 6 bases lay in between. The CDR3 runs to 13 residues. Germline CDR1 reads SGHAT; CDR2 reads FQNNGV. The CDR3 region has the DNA TGTGCCAGCAGCTTACAGGAAACAGATACGCAGTATTTT. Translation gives CASSLQETDTQYF.

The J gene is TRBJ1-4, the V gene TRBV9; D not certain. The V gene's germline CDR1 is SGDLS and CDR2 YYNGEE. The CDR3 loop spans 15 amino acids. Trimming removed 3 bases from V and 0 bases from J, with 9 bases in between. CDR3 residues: CASSERPATNEKLFF. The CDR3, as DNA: TGTGCCAGCAGCGAGCGTCCAGCAACTAATGAAAAACTGTTTTTT.

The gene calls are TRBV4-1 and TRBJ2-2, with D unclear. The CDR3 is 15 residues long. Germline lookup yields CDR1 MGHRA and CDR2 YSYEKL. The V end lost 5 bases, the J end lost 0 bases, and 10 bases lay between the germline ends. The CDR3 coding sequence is TGCGCCAGCAGCAGAAACATGCCGAACACCGGGGAGCTGTTTTTT. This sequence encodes CASSRNMPNTGELFF.

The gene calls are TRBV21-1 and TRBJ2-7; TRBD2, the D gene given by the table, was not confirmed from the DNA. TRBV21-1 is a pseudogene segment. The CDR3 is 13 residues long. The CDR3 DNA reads TGTGCCAGCAGCAAACGCCAGGGAGGTGAGCAGTACTTC. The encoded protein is CASSKRQGGEQYF.

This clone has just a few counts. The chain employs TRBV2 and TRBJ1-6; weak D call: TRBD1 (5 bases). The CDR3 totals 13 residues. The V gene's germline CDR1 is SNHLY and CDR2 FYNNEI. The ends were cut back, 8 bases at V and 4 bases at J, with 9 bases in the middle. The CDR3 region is CASGGDYNSPLHF. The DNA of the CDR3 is TGTGCCAGCGGAGGGGATTATAATTCACCCCTCCACTTT.